The 11 T cell receptor beta chains listed next were all sequenced from one sample in a study of CXCR3-negative and CXCR3-positive naive CD8 T cells. It was by 5' RACE with UMI labels that the TRB cDNA libraries were prepared. TCRdb derives one entry per CDR3 protein from the 5' RACE reads, leaving out DNA. In all, the sample yields more than 50,000 distinct CDR3 sequences. The sample comprised naive CXCR3- CD8+ T cells from blood. As to subset: CD45RO-CCR7+CD27+CD95- naive CD8+ T cells lacking CXCR3 (TNR3-). The receptor set was obtained from a human donor in good health. Some clones in this sample may be carry-over from other donors' samples.

This chain connects TRBV9 to TRBJ1-2. CDR3 length equals 12 residues. Per germline, CDR1 SGDLS and CDR2 YYNGEE. CDR3 loop: CASSGSDYGYTF.

The rearrangement uses TRBV7-9 and TRBJ1-2; the TRBD1 assignment by TCRdb is unverifiable without DNA. This CDR3 is built from 14 residues. Germline loops: CDR1 SEHNR, CDR2 FQNEAQ (reference sequence). This CDR3 is CASSDHGGSGGYTF.

This chain uses TRBV3-1 with TRBJ2-1; lacking DNA, the TRBD2 call made by TCRdb goes unchecked. The V gene's germline CDR1 is LGHDT and CDR2 YNNKEL (reference sequence). The CDR3 has 14 amino acids. CDR3: CASSLGGFLDEQFF.

This chain connects TRBV27 to TRBJ2-1; TCRdb's assignment of TRBD1 cannot be checked, as there is no DNA. The CDR3 spans 14 residues. Germline CDR1 reads MNHEY; CDR2 reads SMNVEV (reference sequence). The CDR3 sequence: CASSFRGRYNEQFF.

The J gene is TRBJ2-3, the V gene TRBV28; the D call from TCRdb, TRBD1, cannot be confirmed without DNA. Per the germline V gene, CDR1 is MDHEN and CDR2 is SYDVKM. This CDR3 contains 14 residues. The CDR3: CASRTTGFTDTQYF.

The rearrangement joins TRBV3-1 to TRBJ2-1; TCRdb designates TRBD1, a call that cannot be tested without DNA. From germline, CDR1 is LGHDT and CDR2 YNNKEL (reference sequence). The CDR3 is made up of 17 amino acids. The CDR3 sequence is CASSDEWGQGSYNEQFF.

The rearrangement joins TRBV7-9 to TRBJ2-3; TCRdb outputs TRBD2, but without DNA this stays unchecked. This CDR3 is built from 18 residues. CDR1 is SEHNR, CDR2 FQNEAQ, per germline (reference sequence). The CDR3: CASESPLAASGGADTQYF.

V usage is TRBV10-3 and J usage is TRBJ2-1; TCRdb proposes TRBD1, but this gene call is untestable without DNA. In germline, CDR1 is ENHRY, CDR2 SYGVKD. The CDR3 sequence is 15 residues long. The CDR3 reads CAITPGTLSRDEQFF.

Measured by frequency, this clonotype is medium-sized (0.01 to 0.1%). This chain connects TRBV5-1 to TRBJ1-1. There are 14 residues in the CDR3. The germline V gene encodes CDR1 SGHRS and CDR2 YFSETQ. CDR3 loop: CASSSLVEMVEAFF.

The chain carries TRBV12-3 or TRBV12-4 and TRBJ2-7; TCRdb lists TRBD1, though no DNA is available to test this call. CDR3 length: 17 amino acids. The CDR3: CASSSRDRGPSSYEQYF.

The chain employs TRBV10-3 and TRBJ2-7; with no DNA, the TCRdb D assignment of TRBD1 cannot be verified. Per the germline V gene, CDR1 is ENHRY and CDR2 is SYGVKD. CDR3 length: 15 residues. CDR3 residues: CAISESGGAGYEQYF.